The source of this TCR beta chain is a study of OX40 agonist ivuxolimab in advanced cancers. At the level of the whole study: The costimulatory receptor OX40 (CD134) was targeted by ivuxolimab, a fully human IgG2 agonistic monoclonal antibody. Intravenous ivuxolimab was administered to patients every 2 weeks at six dose levels: 0.01, 0.1, 0.3, 1.5, 3 and 10 mg/kg. Of the roughly 53 patients in dose escalation, about 20 had hepatocellular carcinoma, roughly 15 had melanoma, 9 had renal cell carcinoma and 9 had head and neck cancer. In the dose-escalation cohort, more than 75% of patients were male, and the mean age was around 60 years, with a range of about 23 to 80. Prior anti-PD-1, anti-PD-L1 or anti-CTLA-4 therapy was permitted, and 30% to 45% of dose-escalation patients had received checkpoint inhibitors. Three dose-escalation patients achieved partial responses, one with hepatocellular carcinoma and two with cutaneous melanoma. The purpose of peripheral TCRbeta sequencing was to test whether ivuxolimab changed TCR sequence diversity and led to clonal T-cell expansion. The paper reports the monotherapy dose-escalation portion (N ≈ 52 patients) of the phase I ivuxolimab trial.

The trial excluded patients who had a history of autoimmune disease or who were on systemic immunosuppression. Peripheral blood for TCR sequencing was drawn from every dose cohort at baseline, at cycle 4 day 1 and at cycle 7 day 1. Samples came from an open-label, multicenter, first-in-human phase I dose-escalation trial of ivuxolimab. Adults with locally advanced or metastatic melanoma, renal cell carcinoma, hepatocellular carcinoma or head and neck squamous cell carcinoma were enrolled in the trial. Before TCR sequencing, CD4+ and CD8+ T cells were separately sorted from peripheral blood. What the research found in general, with its limitations: Low levels of normalized T-cell clonal expansion were also shown by some nonresponding patients. After ivuxolimab, more expanded clones were found on average in CD8+ T cells than in CD4+ T cells. The antigen specificity of the clonally expanded peripheral T cells was not determined. In the 0.1-3.0 mg/kg groups, partial responders were among the patients with the lowest normalized peripheral clonal expansion, particularly in CD8+ T cells. At doses from 0.1 to 3.0 mg/kg, clonal expansion was seen in both CD4+ and CD8+ blood T cells between baseline and week 6.

With respect to this clone: What this receptor recognizes is not known. Base qualities are not at hand, and no much larger clone is one base apart.

Genomic DNA was extracted from sorted cells for sequencing of the TCRbeta CDR3 region. The immunoSEQ Assay was used to sequence the TCRbeta CDR3 regions. TCRdb retrieved this table from immuneACCESS and kept in-frame rearrangements only. Not all clones are present; in checked studies, unresolved V genes account for under half, and no reason is known for the remainder. Recorded for this sample are 29,000 or so clones; roughly nine tenths of them occurred a single time. The leading ten clones occupy just under 9.5% of the sample. Material: CD4+ or CD8+ T cells sorted from blood, obtained in a trial of the OX40 agonist ivuxolimab. The sequence came from an adult with an advanced solid tumor such as melanoma, head and neck, liver or kidney cancer.

The CDR3 here reads CASSLIGTSGFLGFSGNTIYF. The DNA sequence is given as TGTGCCAGCAGCCTTATCGGGACGTCGGGTTTTCTCGGGTTCTCTGGAAACACCATATATTTT. The chain is made from TRBV7-8 and TRBJ1-3; TRBD1 is a possible D gene, resting on 5 matching bases. Taken from cysteine to phenylalanine, the CDR3 has 21 residues. Kept here is only the CDR3 DNA, which spans 63 bases and is read in frame from base 1. CDR1 is given as SGHVS and CDR2 as FQNEAQ, both from the germline V gene. V is cut by 5 bases and J by 0 bases, and the space between the germline ends is 29 bases.